The TCR beta chain described here comes from a study of synovial regulatory T cells in juvenile arthritis (dated by TCRdb to 2013 to 2016). Looking at the study overall: Of the sequenced patients, five to seven received methotrexate, one received methotrexate plus infliximab, three were therapy-naive, and one had no treatment information. TCRbeta CDR3 repertoires of blood iaTreg cells, other blood Treg cells and synovial fluid Treg cells from matched patient samples were compared in the study. Effector T cell subsets from the study cohort were also sequenced for comparisons, but the Treg dataset by itself includes only blood Treg cells and synovial fluid Treg cells. The TCR repertoire comparisons covered Treg and Teff subsets from roughly twelve JIA patients with active disease. General findings and caveats noted by the study authors: iaTreg TCR repertoires were found to be largely private across patients and to partially overlap with synovial Teff and blood CPL repertoires. Synovial Treg cells shared more CDR3 sequences with iaTreg cells than with other blood Treg cells; Chao-Jaccard similarity confirmed closer relation. TCR diversity was lower in blood iaTreg cells than in other blood Treg cells, which is consistent with antigen-driven expansion.

The method behind the library was the immunoSEQ multiplex PCR assay. Adaptive Biotechnologies carried out the TCRbeta CDR3 sequencing. Regarding the original processing steps: To assess repertoire similarity, the researchers used the Chao-modified Jaccard index along with median clonotype overlap taken from 200 random subsamples at equal sample size. Similarity analyses used either productive nucleotide sequences or in silico-translated amino acid sequences. Repertoires were compared using hierarchical clustering with single linkage and t-SNE, both based on Chao-modified Jaccard distances. After normalising for sample size, the researchers measured repertoire diversity with the Renyi index across a range of alpha values. TCRdb provides this immuneACCESS table in a form limited to in-frame rearrangements. Some clones are lacking; in checked studies, under half of them reflect an unresolved V gene, and why the rest are absent is not known. V and J calls and clone size follow that table, whereas D and trimming were derived from the DNA. This sample's table contains about 10,000 clones. Roughly 0.39% of the sample comes from the top ten.

About this clone: Its target antigen remains unknown.

CDR1 is given as MNHNS and CDR2 as SASEGT, both from the germline V gene. The CDR3 starts with the cysteine, ends with the phenylalanine, and has 14 residues. The DNA is not on file. TCR repertoires were obtained from about 11 juvenile idiopathic arthritis patients with active disease who had not reached inactive disease, of whom 3 were polyarticular and 8 were oligoarticular. The median age of the TCR-sequenced patients was just under 12 years (range 2.4-22.9), and their median disease duration was roughly 7 years (range 0.2-19.1). The samples used for TCR repertoire analysis were collected at two centres in Italy. Peripheral blood mononuclear cells were isolated using a Histopaque-1077 density gradient and were cryopreserved in roughly 90% FCS with about 10% DMSO.

The chain is made from TRBV6-1 and TRBJ1-4. The specimen was Treg cells from blood. The cell subset or site label of this sample denotes: remaining (HLA-DR-negative) circulating blood Treg cells. This clonotype was sampled from a donor aged 2-29 years with juvenile idiopathic arthritis. The CDR3: CASSGRGVGEKLFF.